The table lists the clone carrying this TCR beta chain with a count of one. As yet, its antigen is unknown. This entry is derived from a study of blood T cells in healthy people across ages. About the research overall: About one barcoded beta molecule per two T cells was captured by template switching.

Germline CDR1 and CDR2: LGHNA and YNFKEQ. CDR3 length equals 16 residues. Study-wide results and caveats: Age advanced and TCR beta diversity per million T cells fell, roughly linearly.

The authors ran a second PCR of 7 to 11 cycles using a sample-barcoded 5' primer and a J-beta primer mix. Each CDR3 protein is one row after TCRdb ran MiXCR on the 5' RACE reads. The repertoire includes 650,000 to 1,000,000 distinct CDR3 sequences, 30% to 45% of them detected once, and 10% to 15% sits in the top ten. Each sample had at least 6.5 million PBMCs isolated. Input material: blood. The sequence was obtained from a man between 18 and 29 years old in good health. The J gene is TRBJ2-5, the V gene TRBV4-2; D is unclear. The J call is in doubt because the DNA end fits TRBJ2-7 better. The CDR3 DNA reads TGTGCCAGCAGCCAATCCTCTAGGCTGAACATCTACGAGCAGTACTTC. Translating it yields CASSQSSRLNIYEQYF.